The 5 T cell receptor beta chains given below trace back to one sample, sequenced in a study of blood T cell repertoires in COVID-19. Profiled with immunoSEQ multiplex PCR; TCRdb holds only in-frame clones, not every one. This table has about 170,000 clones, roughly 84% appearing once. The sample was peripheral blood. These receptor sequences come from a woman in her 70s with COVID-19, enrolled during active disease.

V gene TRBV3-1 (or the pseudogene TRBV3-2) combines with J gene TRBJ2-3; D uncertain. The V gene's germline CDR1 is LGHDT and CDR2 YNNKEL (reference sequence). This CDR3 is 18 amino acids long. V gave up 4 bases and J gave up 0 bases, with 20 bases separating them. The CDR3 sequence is CASSPSGLVAWSTDTQYF. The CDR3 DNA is TGTGCCAGCAGCCCTTCGGGTCTTGTGGCGTGGAGCACAGATACGCAGTATTTT.

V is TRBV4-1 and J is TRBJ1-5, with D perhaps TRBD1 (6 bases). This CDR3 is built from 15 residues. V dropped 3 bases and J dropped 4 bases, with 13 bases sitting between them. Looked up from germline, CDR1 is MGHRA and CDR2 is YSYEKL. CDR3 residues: CASSQAGTLNQPQHF. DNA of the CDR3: TGCGCCAGCAGCCAGGCCGGGACATTGAATCAGCCCCAGCATTTT.

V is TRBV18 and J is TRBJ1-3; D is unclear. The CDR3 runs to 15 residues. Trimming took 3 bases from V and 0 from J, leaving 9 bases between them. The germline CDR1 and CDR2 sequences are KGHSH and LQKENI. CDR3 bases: TGTGCCAGCTCACCCGCACGGAGCTCTGGAAACACCATATATTTT. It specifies CASSPARSSGNTIYF.

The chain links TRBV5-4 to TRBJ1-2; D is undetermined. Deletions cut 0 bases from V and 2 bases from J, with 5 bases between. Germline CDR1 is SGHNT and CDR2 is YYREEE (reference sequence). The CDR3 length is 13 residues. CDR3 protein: CASSLGGNYGYTF. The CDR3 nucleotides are TGTGCCAGCAGCTTGGGAGGGAACTATGGCTACACCTTC.

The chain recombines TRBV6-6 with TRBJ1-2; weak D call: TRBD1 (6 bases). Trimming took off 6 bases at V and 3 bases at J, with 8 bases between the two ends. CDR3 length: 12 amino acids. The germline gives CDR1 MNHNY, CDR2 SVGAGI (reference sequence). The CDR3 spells CASREGDYGYTF. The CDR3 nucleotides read TGTGCCAGCAGAGAGGGGGACTATGGCTACACCTTC.